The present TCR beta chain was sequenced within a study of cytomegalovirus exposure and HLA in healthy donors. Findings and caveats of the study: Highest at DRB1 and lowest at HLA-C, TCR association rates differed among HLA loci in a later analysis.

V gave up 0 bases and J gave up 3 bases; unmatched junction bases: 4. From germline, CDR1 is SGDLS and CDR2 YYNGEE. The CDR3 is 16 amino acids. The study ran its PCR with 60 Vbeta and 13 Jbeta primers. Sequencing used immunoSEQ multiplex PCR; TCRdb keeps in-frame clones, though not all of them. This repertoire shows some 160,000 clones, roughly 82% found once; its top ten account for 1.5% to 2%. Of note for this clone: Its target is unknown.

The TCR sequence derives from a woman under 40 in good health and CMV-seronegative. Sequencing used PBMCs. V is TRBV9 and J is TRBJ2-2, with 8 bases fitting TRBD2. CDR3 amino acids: CASSVGGGPHTGELFF. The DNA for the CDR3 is TGTGCCAGCAGCGTAGGCGGGGGGCCCCACACCGGGGAGCTGTTTTTT.